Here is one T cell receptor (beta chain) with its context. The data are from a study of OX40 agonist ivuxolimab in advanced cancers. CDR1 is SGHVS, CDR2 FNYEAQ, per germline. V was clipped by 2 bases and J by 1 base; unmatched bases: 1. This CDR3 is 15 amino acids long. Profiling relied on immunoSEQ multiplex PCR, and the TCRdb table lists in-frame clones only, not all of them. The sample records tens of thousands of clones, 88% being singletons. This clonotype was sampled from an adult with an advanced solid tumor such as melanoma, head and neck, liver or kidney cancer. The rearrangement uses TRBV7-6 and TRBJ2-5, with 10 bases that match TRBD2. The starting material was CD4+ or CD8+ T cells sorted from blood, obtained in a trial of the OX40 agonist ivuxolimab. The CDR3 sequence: CASSLPSGSQETQYF. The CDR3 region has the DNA TGTGCCAGCAGCTTACCTAGCGGGAGCCAAGAGACCCAGTACTTC.